This paragraph reports one TCR beta chain. Its antigen is not identified. This sample was included in a study of T cell responses to AZD1222 COVID-19 vaccine. CDR1 is ENHRY and CDR2 is SYGVKD in the germline V gene. The CDR3 loop spans 14 amino acids. Trimming took 6 bases from V and 5 from J, leaving 13 bases between them. Clones were sequenced by immunoSEQ multiplex PCR, and TCRdb holds only the in-frame ones, with some missing. The repertoire includes approximately 130,000 clones, roughly 89% of them detected once, and roughly 5% sits in the top ten. Broader study findings: Females made up more of the donors, who were largely white British, and clonal diversity may have come out too low. Repertoire samples came only from after the peak T cell response. Seropositivity was recorded at baseline in only 6 or 7 AZD1222 recipients. CD4 TCRs covered the whole spike, strongest at regions 160-218 and 743-854.

The sequence derives from an adult in good health. The sequenced sample was peripheral blood, obtained on day 0 of AZD1222 vaccination. This chain uses TRBV10-3 with TRBJ1-4, with a possible D match to TRBD1 (5 bases). Here the CDR3 reads CAIRLIKGNEKLFF. DNA of the CDR3: TGTGCCATCAGGCTTATAAAGGGGAATGAAAAACTGTTTTTT.